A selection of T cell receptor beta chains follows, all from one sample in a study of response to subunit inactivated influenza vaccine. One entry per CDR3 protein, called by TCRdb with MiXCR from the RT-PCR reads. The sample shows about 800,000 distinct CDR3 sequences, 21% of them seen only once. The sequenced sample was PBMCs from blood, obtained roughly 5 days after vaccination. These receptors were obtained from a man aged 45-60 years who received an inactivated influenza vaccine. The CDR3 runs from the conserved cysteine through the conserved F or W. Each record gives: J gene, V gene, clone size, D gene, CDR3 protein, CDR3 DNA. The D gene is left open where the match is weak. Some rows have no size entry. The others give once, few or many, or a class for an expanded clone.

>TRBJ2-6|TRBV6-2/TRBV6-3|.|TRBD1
CASSYQTGDRSGANVLTF
TGTGCCAGCAGTTACCAGACAGGGGACCGCTCTGGGGCCAACGTCCTGACTTTC
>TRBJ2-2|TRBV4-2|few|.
CASSPRSRGAGTGELFF
TGTGCCAGCAGCCCCCGATCCCGAGGGGCGGGAACCGGGGAGCTGTTTTTT
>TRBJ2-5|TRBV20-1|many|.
CSAPPGGDTQYF
TGCAGTGCTCCCCCAGGTGGGGATACCCAGTACTTC
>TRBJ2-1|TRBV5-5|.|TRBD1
CASISGGPYNEQFF
TGTGCCAGCATATCAGGGGGCCCCTACAATGAGCAGTTCTTC
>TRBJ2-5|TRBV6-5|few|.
CASSYSIRGGETQYF
TGTGCCAGCAGTTACTCGATCCGAGGGGGAGAGACCCAGTACTTC
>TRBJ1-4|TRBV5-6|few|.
CASSLRGQGSEKLFF
TGTGCCAGCAGCTTGAGGGGCCAGGGGAGTGAAAAACTGTTTTTT
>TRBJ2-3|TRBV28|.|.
CASSSPRGRGADTQYF
TGTGCCAGCAGTAGCCCACGGGGGCGCGGCGCAGATACGCAGTATTTT
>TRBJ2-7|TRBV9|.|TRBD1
CASSTGGSAYEQYF
TGTGCCAGCAGCACAGGGGGTTCTGCCTACGAGCAGTACTTC
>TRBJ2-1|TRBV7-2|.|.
CASSLAVQRSNEQFF
TGTGCCAGCAGCTTAGCGGTCCAGCGCTCCAATGAGCAGTTCTTC
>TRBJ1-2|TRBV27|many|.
CASSSLTGRVGYTF
TGTGCCAGCAGTTCCTTAACAGGGAGAGTAGGCTACACCTTC
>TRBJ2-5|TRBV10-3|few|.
CAISRALGETQYF
TGTGCCATCAGCCGTGCTCTGGGGGAGACCCAGTACTTC
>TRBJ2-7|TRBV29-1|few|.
CSALDTHEQYF
TGCAGCGCCTTGGACACTCACGAGCAGTACTTC
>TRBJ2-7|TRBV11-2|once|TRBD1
CASSLGVGQGLYEQYF
TGTGCCAGCAGCTTAGGGGTGGGACAGGGACTTTATGAGCAGTACTTC
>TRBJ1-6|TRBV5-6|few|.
CASSPGHTGHSPLHF
TGTGCCAGCAGCCCAGGACATACGGGGCATTCACCCCTCCACTTT
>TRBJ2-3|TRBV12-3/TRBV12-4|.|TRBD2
CASSSFTSGSGDLTDTQYF
TGTGCCAGCAGTTCCTTTACTAGCGGGTCTGGAGACCTCACAGATACGCAGTATTTT
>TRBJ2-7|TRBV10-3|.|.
CAISESRQGQYF
TGTGCCATCAGTGAGTCCCGGCAGGGGCAGTACTTC
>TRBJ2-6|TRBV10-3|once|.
CAISPAGFSGANVLTF
TGTGCCATCAGCCCAGCAGGGTTCTCTGGGGCCAACGTCCTGACTTTC
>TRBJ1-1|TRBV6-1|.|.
CASSTLGVNTEAFF
TGTGCCAGCAGTACCCTGGGGGTAAACACTGAAGCTTTCTTT
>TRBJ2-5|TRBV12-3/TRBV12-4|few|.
CASSHDTGSETQYF
TGTGCCAGCAGCCACGATACAGGGTCGGAGACCCAGTACTTC
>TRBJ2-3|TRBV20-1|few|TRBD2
CSARTSGGPTDGTDTQYF
TGCAGTGCTAGGACTAGCGGGGGCCCAACAGACGGCACAGATACGCAGTATTTT
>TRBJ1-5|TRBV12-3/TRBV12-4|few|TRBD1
CASSTRTGNNQPQHF
TGTGCCAGCAGTACACGGACAGGGAACAATCAGCCCCAGCATTTT
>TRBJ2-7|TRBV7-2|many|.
CASSLTTYEQYF
TGTGCCAGCAGCTTAACCACCTACGAGCAGTACTTC
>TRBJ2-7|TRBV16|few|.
CASSLPGTLYEQYF
TGTGCCAGCAGCCTCCCCGGCACACTCTACGAGCAGTACTTC
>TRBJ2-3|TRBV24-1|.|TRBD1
CATSVLAGTGDTTDTQYF
TGTGCCACCAGTGTTCTAGCCGGGACAGGGGACACCACAGATACGCAGTATTTT
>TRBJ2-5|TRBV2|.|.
CASSPDIQETQYF
TGTGCCAGCAGTCCGGACATCCAAGAGACCCAGTACTTC
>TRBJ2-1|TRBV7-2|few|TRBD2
CASRTGLAGYNEQFF
TGTGCCAGCAGGACCGGACTAGCGGGGTACAATGAGCAGTTCTTC
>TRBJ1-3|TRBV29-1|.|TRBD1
CSVETGGVGNTIYF
TGCAGCGTCGAGACAGGGGGCGTTGGAAACACCATATATTTT
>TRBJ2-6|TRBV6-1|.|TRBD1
CASSAGQVGANVLTF
TGTGCCAGCAGTGCTGGACAGGTTGGGGCCAACGTCCTGACTTTC
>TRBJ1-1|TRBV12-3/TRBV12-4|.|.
CASSLSSGREAFF
TGTGCCAGCAGTTTATCTTCAGGGAGGGAAGCTTTCTTT
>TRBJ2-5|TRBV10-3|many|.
CAIGGGETQYF
TGTGCCATCGGGGGCGGAGAGACCCAGTACTTC
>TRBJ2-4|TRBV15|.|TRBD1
CATSRGLTGGLAKNIQYF
TGTGCCACCAGCAGGGGATTGACAGGGGGACTAGCCAAAAACATTCAGTACTTC
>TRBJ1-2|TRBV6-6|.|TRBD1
CASSSEGAAGYTF
TGTGCCAGCAGTTCCGAGGGGGCGGCTGGCTACACCTTC
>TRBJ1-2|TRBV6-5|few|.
CASSYSVAVGYGYTF
TGTGCCAGCAGTTACTCGGTGGCGGTGGGGTATGGCTACACCTTC
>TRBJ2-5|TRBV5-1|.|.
CASRLGVETQYF
TGCGCCAGCAGGCTGGGCGTAGAGACCCAGTACTTC
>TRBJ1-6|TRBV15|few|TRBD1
CATSKDRGAAYNSPLHF
TGTGCCACCAGCAAAGACAGGGGAGCGGCCTATAATTCACCCCTCCACTTT
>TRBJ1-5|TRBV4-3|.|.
CASSQRIGNQPQHF
TGCGCCAGCAGCCAAAGAATAGGGAATCAGCCCCAGCATTTT
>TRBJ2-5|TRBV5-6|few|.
CASSLEFGGARGETQYF
TGTGCCAGCAGCTTGGAATTCGGCGGGGCTCGAGGAGAGACCCAGTACTTC
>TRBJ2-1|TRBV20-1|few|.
CSARKQNYNEQFF
TGCAGTGCCAGAAAACAGAACTACAATGAGCAGTTCTTC
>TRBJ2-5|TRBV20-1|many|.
CSARVTVQGETQYF
TGCAGTGCTAGAGTCACAGTCCAGGGAGAGACCCAGTACTTC
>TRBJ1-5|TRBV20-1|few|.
CSASAAGEDYSNQPQHF
TGCAGTGCTAGCGCGGCAGGGGAAGACTATAGCAATCAGCCCCAGCATTTT
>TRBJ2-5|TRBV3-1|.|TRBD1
CASSPGWTGGKETQYF
TGTGCCAGCAGCCCAGGATGGACAGGGGGAAAAGAGACCCAGTACTTC
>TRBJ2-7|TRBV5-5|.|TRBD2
CASSGLGAGGWYEQYF
TGTGCCAGCAGCGGTTTGGGAGCGGGAGGTTGGTACGAGCAGTACTTC
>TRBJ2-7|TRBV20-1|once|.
CSAGEPYEQYF
TGCAGTGCTGGGGAACCCTACGAGCAGTACTTC
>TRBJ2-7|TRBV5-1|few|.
CASSPWTDRSYEQYF
TGCGCCAGCAGCCCGTGGACAGATCGGAGTTACGAGCAGTACTTC
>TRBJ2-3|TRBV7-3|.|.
CASSFYVADTQYF
TGTGCCAGCAGCTTTTATGTCGCAGATACGCAGTATTTT
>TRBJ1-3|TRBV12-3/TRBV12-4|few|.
CASRTVNTIYF
TGTGCCAGCAGGACCGTGAACACCATATATTTT
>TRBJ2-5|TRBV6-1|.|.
CASSKAEQETQYF
TGTGCCAGCAGTAAGGCGGAGCAAGAGACCCAGTACTTC
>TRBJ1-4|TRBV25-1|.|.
CASSEFGQGREKLFF
TGTGCCAGCAGTGAATTTGGCCAGGGACGAGAAAAACTGTTTTTT
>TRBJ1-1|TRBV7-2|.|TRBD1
CASSSGGLTEAFF
TGTGCCAGCAGCTCAGGGGGTCTAACTGAAGCTTTCTTT
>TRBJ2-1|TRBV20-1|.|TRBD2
CSARDGGRGSRYNEQFF
TGCAGTGCTAGAGATGGGGGTCGCGGGAGCCGTTATAATGAGCAGTTCTTC
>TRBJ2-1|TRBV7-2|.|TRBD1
CASSGRQGVSYNEQFF
TGTGCCAGCAGCGGCAGACAGGGGGTCTCCTACAATGAGCAGTTCTTC
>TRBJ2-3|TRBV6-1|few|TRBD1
CASRNLDRGVDTQYF
TGTGCCAGCAGAAACCTGGACAGGGGAGTAGATACGCAGTATTTT
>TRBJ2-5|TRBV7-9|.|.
CASSLGTVVETQYF
TGTGCCAGCAGCCTCGGGACCGTCGTAGAGACCCAGTACTTC
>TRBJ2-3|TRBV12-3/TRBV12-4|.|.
CASKETPLTDTQYF
TGTGCCAGCAAGGAGACCCCGCTCACAGATACGCAGTATTTT
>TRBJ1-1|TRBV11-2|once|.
CASSLVPGGTTEAFF
TGTGCCAGCAGCTTAGTACCGGGAGGAACCACTGAAGCTTTCTTT
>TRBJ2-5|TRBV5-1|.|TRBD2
CASSFGTSGMETQYF
TGCGCCAGCAGCTTCGGGACTAGCGGGATGGAGACCCAGTACTTC
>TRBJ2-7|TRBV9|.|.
CASSARDASPYEQYF
TGTGCCAGCAGCGCCCGAGACGCCTCACCTTACGAGCAGTACTTC
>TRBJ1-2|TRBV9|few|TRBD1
CASSVGTGIYYGYTF
TGTGCCAGCAGCGTAGGGACAGGGATTTACTATGGCTACACCTTC
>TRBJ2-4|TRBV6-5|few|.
CASKGTKNIQYF
TGTGCCAGCAAGGGAACCAAAAACATTCAGTACTTC